This TCR beta chain is from a study of radiation and T cells in renal cell carcinoma. Whole-study context: Nephrectomy followed 15 Gy stereotactic body radiation by 4 weeks.

Regarding the study as a whole: Pretreatment tumor biopsies were lacking, so baseline clonotypes are unknown.

CDR1 and CDR2 (germline): ENHRY, SYGVKD. V shed 3 bases and J 7 bases; nucleotides not matched to a gene: 8. CDR3 size: 14 residues. The time point here: baseline pretreatment blood. Treatment described: 15 Gy SBRT to primary tumor, nephrectomy 4 weeks later. Blood was sampled at baseline, 2 weeks and 4 weeks after SBRT. The patient's renal cell carcinoma had clear cell pathology. About this clone itself: The antigen is unknown.

Here immunoSEQ multiplex PCR was the method, and the copy in TCRdb shows in-frame clones only, minus some. The repertoire has 150,000 or so clones, 88% of them found once; the top ten carry around 12%. This chain joins TRBV10-3 and TRBJ1-2; 7 bases are shared with TRBD1. This sequence originates from a woman between 50 and 59 years old with renal cell carcinoma. The sample consisted of blood, taken from a patient whose treatment included radiotherapy and nephrectomy. Written as DNA, the CDR3 is TGTGCCATCAGTGATATAGGGGGCGTTTCTGGCTACACCTTC. Residues: CAISDIGGVSGYTF.